This paragraph covers one T cell receptor (beta chain) sequence. What it binds is unknown. With V trimmed by 4 bases and J by 7 bases, 11 bases remained unmatched. Germline V lookup: CDR1 DFQATT, CDR2 SNEGSKA (reference sequence). CDR3 size: 15 residues. Amplification targeted TCR beta CDR3 regions from RNA transcripts. The TCR CDR3 first-round RT-PCR relied on the HTBI primer set. TCRdb ran MiXCR on the multiplex PCR reads and lists one entry per CDR3 protein. The table records more than 500,000 distinct CDR3 sequences, 12% to 15% of them present only once. The study based diagnoses on clinical symptoms, serum thyroxine and TRAb, thyroid ultrasound and orbital computed tomography. The data were obtained in a study of T cells in Graves' hyperthyroidism and ophthalmopathy. General observations from the study: A median roughly 6.6 months before onset, the model predicted ophthalmopathy.

This rearrangement joins TRBV20-1 to TRBJ2-4; 9 bases are shared with TRBD2. The source material was blood. The origin of this receptor is a woman between 40 and 50 years old with Graves' hyperthyroidism. CDR3 nucleotide sequence: TGCAGTGCTACCGATAGGCGGGAGGGAGGGAACATTCAGTACTTC. Encoded protein: CSATDRREGGNIQYF.